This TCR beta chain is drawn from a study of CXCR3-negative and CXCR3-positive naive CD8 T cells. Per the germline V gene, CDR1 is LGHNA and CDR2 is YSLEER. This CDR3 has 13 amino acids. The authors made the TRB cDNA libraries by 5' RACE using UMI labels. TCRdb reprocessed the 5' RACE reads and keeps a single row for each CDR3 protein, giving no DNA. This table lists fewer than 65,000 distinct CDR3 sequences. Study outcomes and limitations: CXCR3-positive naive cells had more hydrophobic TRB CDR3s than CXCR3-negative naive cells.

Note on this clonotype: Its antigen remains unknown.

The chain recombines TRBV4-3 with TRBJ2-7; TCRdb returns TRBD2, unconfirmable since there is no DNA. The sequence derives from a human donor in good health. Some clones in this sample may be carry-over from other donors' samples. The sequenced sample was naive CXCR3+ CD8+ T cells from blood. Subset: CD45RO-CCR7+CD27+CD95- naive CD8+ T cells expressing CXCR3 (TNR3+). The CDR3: CASSQGAGYEQYF.